This T cell receptor beta chain is drawn from a study of blood T cell repertoires in COVID-19. In the original processing: Amplifying reference gene primers gave estimates of nucleated cell counts. Measured with immunoSEQ multiplex PCR; TCRdb has only the in-frame clones, and not every one. That table furnishes V, J and clone size, whereas the DNA furnished D and trimming. The sample yields about 200,000 clones, about 89% seen once. CDR1 and CDR2 (germline): LGHDT, YNNKEL (reference sequence). The germline V and J ends were trimmed by 0 bases and 3 bases, with 14 bases remaining between them. The length of the CDR3 is 16 residues.

The origin of this receptor is a woman under 30 who had recovered from COVID-19. Sequenced input: PBMCs or T cells enriched from blood (not recorded which). This chain links TRBV3-1 (or the pseudogene TRBV3-2) with TRBJ1-1; D may be TRBD1 (6 bases). The CDR3 DNA is TGTGCCAGCAGCCAAGATCCGGGGGGCTGGGACACTGAAGCTTTCTTT. It encodes CASSQDPGGWDTEAFF.